Following are 32 T cell receptor beta chains from one sample sequenced in a study of blood T cell repertoires in COVID-19. Produced via immunoSEQ multiplex PCR; TCRdb's table is partial and in-frame only. The sample includes a few hundred thousand clones, around 86% seen only once; the top ten take approximately 5.2%. Material: peripheral blood. The receptors originated from a woman aged 70 to 79 with COVID-19, enrolled during active disease.

This clone was counted between two and nine times. The genes are TRBV6-2 or TRBV6-3 and TRBJ2-7; tentatively, D is TRBD1 (5 bases). This CDR3 has 15 residues. Germline loops: CDR1 MNHEY, CDR2 SVGEGT. Between the trimmed V and J ends, which lost 5 bases and 3 bases, there was a span of 17 bases. CDR3 in DNA: TGTGCCAGCAGTAAGCCATTGGCAGGGCGCTACGAGCAGTACTTC. This translates into CASSKPLAGRYEQYF.

The chain recombines TRBV27 with TRBJ1-6, with 9 bases that match TRBD1. The J segment lost 14 bases and the V segment lost 2 bases, leaving 4 bases of the junction unmatched. Germline lookup yields CDR1 MNHEY and CDR2 SMNVEV (reference sequence). This CDR3 region has 13 residues. CDR3 sequence reads: CASSLHRGQSLHF. In nucleotides, the CDR3 is TGTGCCAGCAGTTTACACAGGGGGCAGTCCCTCCACTTT.

The chain is built from TRBV7-9 and TRBJ1-1; perhaps TRBD1 as D (6 bases). The CDR3 spans 11 residues. Germline V gene data show CDR1 as SEHNR and CDR2 as FQNEAQ (reference sequence). This CDR3 reads CGGQMNTEAFF. The CDR3 bases are TGTGGCGGACAGATGAACACTGAAGCTTTCTTT.

The rearrangement links TRBV9 to TRBJ2-7; 8 nucleotides line up with TRBD2. The V and J ends lost 4 bases and 7 bases, in that order; junction bases with no gene match: 7. Germline CDR1 and CDR2: SGDLS and YYNGEE. The CDR3 consists of 13 residues. The CDR3 sequence: CASSRGLVGEQYF. Written as DNA, the CDR3 is TGTGCCAGCAGCAGGGGACTAGTGGGTGAGCAGTACTTC.

This clone was counted a single time. The J gene is TRBJ2-2, the V gene TRBV9, with 7 bases lining up with TRBD2. The germline CDR1 and CDR2 sequences are SGDLS and YYNGEE. V lost 4 bases to trimming and J lost 7 bases; unmatched junction nucleotides: 13. The CDR3 has 16 amino acids. CDR3 DNA sequence: TGTGCCAGCAGCCGTCGAGGCGCGGGAGATATCGGGGAGCTGTTTTTT. Amino acids: CASSRRGAGDIGELFF.

The chain has TRBV4-3 and TRBJ2-2, with D uncertain. Deletions cut 3 bases from V and 1 base from J, with 6 bases between. CDR3 length: 14 amino acids. Germline-derived CDR1 and CDR2 are LGHNA and YSLEER. The CDR3 DNA reads as TGCGCCAGCAGCCAGAATAGGAACACCGGGGAGCTGTTTTTT. Protein sequence: CASSQNRNTGELFF.

The rearrangement joins TRBV5-6 to TRBJ2-5, with TRBD2 matching 14 bases. The CDR3 extends over 17 amino acids. Germline V gene lookup returns CDR1 SGHDT and CDR2 YYEEEE. The ends lost 4 bases at V and 5 bases at J; junction bases unmatched: 10. CDR3 residues: CASSQRTSGRSVETQYF. As DNA, the CDR3 is TGTGCCAGCAGCCAGAGGACTAGCGGGAGGTCGGTTGAGACCCAGTACTTC.

The rearrangement uses TRBV7-6 and TRBJ2-1; tentatively, D is TRBD2 (6 bases). Germline V CDR1 and CDR2: SGHVS, FNYEAQ. V was shortened by 3 bases and J by 4 bases, with 13 bases between the two germline ends. This CDR3 comprises 15 residues. The DNA of the CDR3 is TGTGCCAGCAGCTTTACGCGGGACCGTTACAATGAGCAGTTCTTC. Protein product: CASSFTRDRYNEQFF.

The gene calls are TRBV30 and TRBJ1-2; D is undetermined. The V gene's germline CDR1 is GTSNPN and CDR2 SVGIG (reference sequence). There are 14 residues in the CDR3. V lost 1 base, J lost 7 bases, and 16 bases lay in between. The CDR3 region is CAWSGTPSLGGYTF. The DNA for the CDR3 is TGTGCCTGGAGTGGCACTCCAAGTCTAGGTGGCTACACCTTC.

The V and J genes are TRBV2 and TRBJ2-2, with D possibly being TRBD1 (6 bases). This CDR3 is built from 15 residues. Between the trimmed V and J ends, which lost 6 bases and 5 bases, there was a span of 16 bases. In germline, CDR1 is SNHLY, CDR2 FYNNEI. CDR3 in DNA: TGTGCCAGCAGGTCCGTACCGGGACAAACCGGGGAGCTGTTTTTT. This gives the protein CASRSVPGQTGELFF.

CDR3 region: CASSTTSGGAVYEQYF. The CDR3 region has the DNA TGTGCCAGCAGCACGACTAGCGGGGGCGCCGTCTACGAGCAGTACTTC. The V call is TRBV3-1 (or the pseudogene TRBV3-2), the J call TRBJ2-7; 12 bases line up with TRBD2. After removal of 5 bases from V and 3 bases from J, the junction contained 8 bases not matched to a gene. This CDR3 contains 16 residues. Germline V gene lookup returns CDR1 LGHDT and CDR2 YNNKEL (reference sequence).

This clone was counted only a few times. The chain couples TRBV30 to TRBJ2-7; maybe TRBD2 (6 bases). Trimming left V 1 base short and J 7 bases short, with 17 bases between. Looked up from germline, CDR1 is GTSNPN and CDR2 is SVGIG (reference sequence). The CDR3 totals 14 residues. DNA of the CDR3: TGTGCCTGGAGTGCTCGTGGGGCTGGGGGGGAGCAGTACTTC. Translating it yields CAWSARGAGGEQYF.

This rearrangement joins TRBV11-3 to TRBJ2-1, with a tentative D call TRBD2 (5 bases). The CDR3 runs 15 residues. With 3 bases removed from V and 4 bases from J, the gap between germline ends came to 13 bases. The germline gives CDR1 SGHNT, CDR2 YENEEA. CDR3 protein: CASSFYAPGYNEQFF. DNA of the CDR3: TGTGCCAGCAGCTTCTATGCCCCGGGGTACAATGAGCAGTTCTTC.

The table lists this clone with a few counts. The rearrangement links TRBV3-1 (or the pseudogene TRBV3-2) to TRBJ2-7, with D possibly matching TRBD2 (6 bases). The V end was cut by 8 bases, the J end by 1 base, with 15 bases between. The CDR3 sequence is 14 residues long. Per the germline V gene, CDR1 is LGHDT and CDR2 is YNNKEL (reference sequence). The chain's CDR3 is CASASFGGSYEQYF. The CDR3 nucleotides read TGTGCCAGCGCAAGTTTCGGGGGTTCCTACGAGCAGTACTTC.

The rearrangement uses TRBV28 and TRBJ2-1, with TRBD2 identical over 11 bases. Germline V lookup: CDR1 MDHEN, CDR2 SYDVKM. There are 17 residues in the CDR3. Germline trimming cut 0 bases from V and 5 bases from J; bases unmatched to any gene: 6. CDR3: CASSLWEGTSGNNEQFF. For the CDR3, the DNA is TGTGCCAGCAGTTTATGGGAAGGGACTAGCGGTAACAATGAGCAGTTCTTC.

This clone was recorded once. The chain recombines TRBV27 with TRBJ1-6; TRBD1 agrees at 11 bases. The CDR3 spans 18 residues. Germline trimming cut 5 bases from V and 13 bases from J; bases unmatched to any gene: 19. Germline V gene sequence: CDR1 MNHEY, CDR2 SMNVEV (reference sequence). DNA of the CDR3: TGTGCCAGCAGTCCCGGACAGGGGGCGGACCGGGGTTGGTCTCCCCTCCACTTT. Translating gives CASSPGQGADRGWSPLHF.

The count of this clone is one. This chain links TRBV15 with TRBJ2-5, with D possibly being TRBD1 (5 bases). The germline V gene has CDR1 LNHNV and CDR2 YYDKDF (reference sequence). The ends were cut back, 1 base at V and 2 bases at J, with 8 bases in the middle. The CDR3 runs 14 residues. The CDR3: CATSRGQQQETQYF. The CDR3 nucleotides are TGTGCCACCAGCAGAGGACAGCAGCAAGAGACCCAGTACTTC.

V usage is TRBV28 and J usage is TRBJ2-1; 12 bases fit TRBD2. Germline V lookup: CDR1 MDHEN, CDR2 SYDVKM. With 5 bases clipped from V and 3 bases from J, the junction kept 5 bases outside the gene matches. CDR3 length: 16 residues. In DNA, the CDR3 is TGTGCCAGCAGTACCGGACTAGCGGGATTCTACAATGAGCAGTTCTTC. It specifies CASSTGLAGFYNEQFF.

The chain recombines TRBV19 with TRBJ1-5, with D perhaps TRBD1 (5 bases). The V end was cut by 8 bases, the J end by 7 bases, with 18 bases between. CDR3 length: 14 residues. Germline CDR1 LNHDA, CDR2 SQIVND (reference sequence). This CDR3 reads CASVGGGSSQPQHF. The CDR3 DNA reads as TGTGCCAGTGTCGGTGGGGGGTCTAGCCAGCCCCAGCATTTT.

The chain recombines TRBV7-9 with TRBJ1-4; a weak D match, TRBD1 (6 bases). The CDR3 spans 15 residues. Germline lookup yields CDR1 SEHNR and CDR2 FQNEAQ (reference sequence). V was cut by 4 bases and J by 8 bases, with 17 bases left in between. The DNA for the CDR3 is TGTGCCAGCAGCTGGGGGCCAGGGCTGGGGGAAAAACTGTTTTTT. As protein: CASSWGPGLGEKLFF.

The chain carries TRBV10-1 and TRBJ1-3; D ambiguous. Germline assignment: CDR1 WNHNN and CDR2 SYGVQD (reference sequence). There are 14 residues in the CDR3. V shed 2 bases and J shed 8 bases, with 13 bases lying between them. The CDR3 sequence is CASSEEEGRHTIYF. CDR3 bases: TGCGCCAGCAGTGAGGAGGAGGGTCGGCACACCATATATTTT.

This chain links TRBV9 with TRBJ2-1, with 8 bases matching TRBD2. J lost 0 bases, V lost 4 bases, and 15 bases had no gene match. CDR1 SGDLS and CDR2 YYNGEE come from the germline V gene. This CDR3 region has 19 residues. This CDR3 is CASSPGLGRILASYNEQFF. In DNA form, the CDR3 reads TGTGCCAGCAGCCCGGGACTAGGACGAATTTTGGCCTCCTACAATGAGCAGTTCTTC.

The rearrangement joins TRBV27 to TRBJ1-1; no clear D. The germline V gene encodes CDR1 MNHEY and CDR2 SMNVEV (reference sequence). Trimming took off 5 bases at V and 6 bases at J, with 22 bases between the two ends. The CDR3 extends over 16 amino acids. The CDR3, as DNA: TGTGCCAGCAGTCCTCTGACCGGAGCGACTTCCGCTGAAGCTTTCTTT. This translates into CASSPLTGATSAEAFF.

The chain has TRBV12-3 or TRBV12-4 and TRBJ1-1, with D perhaps TRBD1 (6 bases). The V gene lost 5 bases and the J gene lost 5 bases, with 12 bases spanning the gap. This CDR3 is 13 amino acids long. CDR3 sequence: CASSPQGRTEAFF. As DNA, the CDR3 is TGTGCCAGCAGTCCACAGGGTAGGACTGAAGCTTTCTTT.

In the case of this clone: One end of the junction does not line up with germline, which may come from a read error. The genes are TRBV9 and TRBJ2-6; weak D call: TRBD1 (6 bases). CDR1 SGDLS and CDR2 YYNGEE come from the germline V gene. The CDR3 totals 16 residues. The CDR3 spells CASSAPTGSVANVLTF. The CDR3 bases are TGTGCCAGCAGCGCCCCCACAGGGTCTGTGGCCAACGTCCTGACTTTC.

A note on this clone: Other nucleotide sequences from this sample produce the same CDR3. Here the CDR3 reads CASSLSRNTGELFF. Written as DNA, the CDR3 is TGTGCCAGCAGTTTATCCAGAAACACCGGGGAGCTGTTTTTT. The chain carries TRBV27 and TRBJ2-2, with D unclear. V lost 0 bases to trimming and J lost 2 bases, with 4 bases between them. The CDR3 length is 14 residues. CDR1 and CDR2 (germline): MNHEY, SMNVEV (reference sequence).

The table lists this clone with a count of one. V and J are TRBV28 and TRBJ1-2, with no clear D. The V gene lost 3 bases and the J gene lost 5 bases, with 16 bases spanning the gap. The CDR3 length is 15 residues. Germline values: CDR1 MDHEN, CDR2 SYDVKM. CDR3 bases: TGTGCCAGCAGTTTTACTAGGGAAGGAGTTTATGGCTACACCTTC. It encodes CASSFTREGVYGYTF.

The gene calls are TRBV4-3 and TRBJ2-1; 9 nucleotides match TRBD2. CDR3 length: 16 residues. After removal of 4 bases from V and 0 bases from J, the junction contained 4 bases not matched to a gene. The germline V gene has CDR1 LGHNA and CDR2 YSLEER. The CDR3 DNA is TGCGCCAGCAGCCGCCTACTAGCGGGCTCCTACAATGAGCAGTTCTTC. Its protein product is CASSRLLAGSYNEQFF.

The chain links TRBV2 to TRBJ2-1, with D possibly being TRBD2 (6 bases). Germline assignment: CDR1 SNHLY and CDR2 FYNNEI. The ends were cut back, 4 bases at V and 3 bases at J, with 10 bases in the middle. The CDR3 consists of 14 residues. The DNA of the CDR3 is TGTGCCAGCAGTGGGGACTTGGGCTACAATGAGCAGTTCTTC. Protein: CASSGDLGYNEQFF.

The CDR3 nucleotides read TGTGCCAGCAGCGGGTTAGACAGGGGGTCTGAAGCTTTCTTT. It specifies CASSGLDRGSEAFF. The genes are TRBV5-5 and TRBJ1-1, with 9 bases lining up with TRBD1. Per the germline V gene, CDR1 is SGHKS and CDR2 is YYEKEE (reference sequence). CDR3 length equals 14 residues. V shed 4 bases, J shed 6 bases, and the junction held 7 bases outside the gene matches.

The rearrangement links TRBV5-1 to TRBJ1-4, with D possibly being TRBD1 (6 bases). Germline V CDR1 and CDR2: SGHRS, YFSETQ. V gave up 0 bases and J gave up 12 bases, with 12 bases separating them. CDR3 size: 13 residues. The DNA for the CDR3 is TGCGCCAGCAGCTTGGAGGGGGGGCGGCAACTGTTTTTT. Its translation is CASSLEGGRQLFF.

The chain employs TRBV4-1 and TRBJ2-1; the D gene is possibly TRBD2 (6 bases). The CDR3 is 17 amino acids. Trimming removed 0 bases at V and 2 bases at J, with 14 bases between. Per germline, CDR1 MGHRA and CDR2 YSYEKL. This chain's CDR3 is CASSQERGGATYNEQFF. Here the CDR3 DNA reads TGCGCCAGCAGCCAAGAAAGGGGCGGGGCCACCTACAATGAGCAGTTCTTC.